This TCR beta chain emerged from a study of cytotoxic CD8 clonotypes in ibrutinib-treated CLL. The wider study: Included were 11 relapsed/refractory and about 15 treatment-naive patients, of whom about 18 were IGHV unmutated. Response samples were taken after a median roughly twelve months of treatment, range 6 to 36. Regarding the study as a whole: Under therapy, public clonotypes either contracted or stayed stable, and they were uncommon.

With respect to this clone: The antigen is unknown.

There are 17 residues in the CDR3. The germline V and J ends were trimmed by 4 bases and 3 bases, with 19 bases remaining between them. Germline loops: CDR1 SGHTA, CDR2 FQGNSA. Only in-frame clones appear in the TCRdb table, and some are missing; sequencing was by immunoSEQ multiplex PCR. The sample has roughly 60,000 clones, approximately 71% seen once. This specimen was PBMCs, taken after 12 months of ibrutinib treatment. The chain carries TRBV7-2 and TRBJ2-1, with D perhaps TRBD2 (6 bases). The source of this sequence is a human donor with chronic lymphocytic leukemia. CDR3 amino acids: CASSSSPRAGLYNEQFF. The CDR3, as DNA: TGTGCCAGCAGCTCCTCCCCCAGAGCGGGCCTCTACAATGAGCAGTTCTTC. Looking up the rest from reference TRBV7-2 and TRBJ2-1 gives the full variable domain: GAGVSQSPSNKVTEKGKDVELRCDPISGHTALYWYRQSLGQGLEFLIYFQGNSAPDKSGLPSDRFSAERTGGSVSTLTIQRTQQEDSAVYLCASSSSPRAGLYNEQFFGPGTRLTVL.